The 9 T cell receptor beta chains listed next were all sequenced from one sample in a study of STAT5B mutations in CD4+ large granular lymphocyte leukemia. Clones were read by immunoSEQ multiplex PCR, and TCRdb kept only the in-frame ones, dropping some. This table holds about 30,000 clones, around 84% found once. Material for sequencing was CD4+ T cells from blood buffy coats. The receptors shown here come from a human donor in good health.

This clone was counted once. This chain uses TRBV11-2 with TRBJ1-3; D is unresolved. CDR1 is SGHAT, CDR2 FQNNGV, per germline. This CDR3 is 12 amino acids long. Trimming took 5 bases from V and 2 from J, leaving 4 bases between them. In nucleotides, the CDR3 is TGTGCCAGCAGCCGGACTGGAAACACCATATATTTT. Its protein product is CASSRTGNTIYF.

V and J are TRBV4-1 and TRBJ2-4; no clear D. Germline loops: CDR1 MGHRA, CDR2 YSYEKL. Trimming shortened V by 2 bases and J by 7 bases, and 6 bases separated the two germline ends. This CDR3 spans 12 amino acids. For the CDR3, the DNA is TGCGCCAGCAGCCAATTTAGGAACATTCAGTACTTC. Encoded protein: CASSQFRNIQYF.

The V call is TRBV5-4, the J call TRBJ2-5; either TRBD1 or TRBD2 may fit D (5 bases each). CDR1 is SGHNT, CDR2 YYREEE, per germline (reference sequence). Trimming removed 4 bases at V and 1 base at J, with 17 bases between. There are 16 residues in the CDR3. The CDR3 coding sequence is TGTGCCAGCAGCATGAGGACGGGGCCGCCCCAAGAGACCCAGTACTTC. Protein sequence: CASSMRTGPPQETQYF.

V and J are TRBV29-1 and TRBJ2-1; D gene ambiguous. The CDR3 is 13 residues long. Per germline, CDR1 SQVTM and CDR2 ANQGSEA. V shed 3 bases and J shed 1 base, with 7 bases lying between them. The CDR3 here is CSVEYRSYNEQFF. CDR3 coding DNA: TGCAGCGTTGAGTACAGATCCTACAATGAGCAGTTCTTC.

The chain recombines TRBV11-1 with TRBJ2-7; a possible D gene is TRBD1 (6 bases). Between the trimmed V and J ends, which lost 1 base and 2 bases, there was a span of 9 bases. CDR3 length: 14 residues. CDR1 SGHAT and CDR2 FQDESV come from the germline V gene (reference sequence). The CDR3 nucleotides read TGTGCCAGCAGCTTAGGCAGGGGCCCCTACGAGCAGTACTTC. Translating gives CASSLGRGPYEQYF.

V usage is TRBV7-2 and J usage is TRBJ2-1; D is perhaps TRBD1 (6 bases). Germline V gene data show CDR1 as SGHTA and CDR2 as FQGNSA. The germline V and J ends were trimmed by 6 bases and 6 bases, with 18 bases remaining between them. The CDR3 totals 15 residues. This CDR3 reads CASRYRAGEVNEQFF. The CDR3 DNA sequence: TGTGCCAGCAGGTACAGGGCAGGGGAAGTCAATGAGCAGTTCTTC.

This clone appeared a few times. The CDR3 here is CASSIPGAQQYF. CDR3 coding DNA: TGTGCCAGTAGTATACCGGGGGCTCAGCAGTACTTC. This rearrangement joins TRBV19 to TRBJ2-7, with D possibly called TRBD1 or TRBD2 (6 bases each). The CDR3 is 12 amino acids. The V gene's germline CDR1 is LNHDA and CDR2 SQIVND (reference sequence). Deletions cut 2 bases from V and 8 bases from J, with 10 bases between.

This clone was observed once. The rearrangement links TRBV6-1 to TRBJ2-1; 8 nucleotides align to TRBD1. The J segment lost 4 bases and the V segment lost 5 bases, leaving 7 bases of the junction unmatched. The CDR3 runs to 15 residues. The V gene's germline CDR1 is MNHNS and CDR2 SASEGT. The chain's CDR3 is CASSPGTGTYNEQFF. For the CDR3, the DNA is TGTGCCAGCAGTCCCGGGACAGGAACATACAATGAGCAGTTCTTC.

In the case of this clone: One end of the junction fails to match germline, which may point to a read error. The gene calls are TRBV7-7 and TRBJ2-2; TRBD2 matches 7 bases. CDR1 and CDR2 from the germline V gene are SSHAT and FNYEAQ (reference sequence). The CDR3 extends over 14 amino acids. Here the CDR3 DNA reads TGTGCCAGCAGCTTAGAACTAGCGACCGGGGAGCTGCTTTTT. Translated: CASSLELATGELLF.